This T cell receptor (beta chain) was observed in a study of multiple sclerosis patients with progressive multifocal leukoencephalopathy. The overall study: Multiple sclerosis patients on natalizumab who never developed PML served as longitudinally sampled controls.

The V and J ends lost 1 base and 2 bases, in that order; junction bases with no gene match: 14. CDR1 is PRHDT, CDR2 FYEKMQ, per germline (reference sequence). The CDR3 spans 19 residues. Time point indicated: before natalizumab initiation. The T0 samples predate the first natalizumab infusion. The assay was run at survey level. Repertoires were generated with immunoSEQ multiplex PCR, while TCRdb's copy carries only in-frame clones and drops some. Of roughly 28,000 clones listed, 85% to 90% are singletons. The sequence was obtained from a human donor with multiple sclerosis. V and J are TRBV13 and TRBJ2-1; the match to TRBD1 covers 7 bases. The sequencing sample was made of PBMCs. CDR3 region: CASSLAVERDRRAYNEQFF. The CDR3 nucleotides are TGTGCCAGCAGCTTAGCCGTAGAACGGGACAGAAGAGCCTACAATGAGCAGTTCTTC.